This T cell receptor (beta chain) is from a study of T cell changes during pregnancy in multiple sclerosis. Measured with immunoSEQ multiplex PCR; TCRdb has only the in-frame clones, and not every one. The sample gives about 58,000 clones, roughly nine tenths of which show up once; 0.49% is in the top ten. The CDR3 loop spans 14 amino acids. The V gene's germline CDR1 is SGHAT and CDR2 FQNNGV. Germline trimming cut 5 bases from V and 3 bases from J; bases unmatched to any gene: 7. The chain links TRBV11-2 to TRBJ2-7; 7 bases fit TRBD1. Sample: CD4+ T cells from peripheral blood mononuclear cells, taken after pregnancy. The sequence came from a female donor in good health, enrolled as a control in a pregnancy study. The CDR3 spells CASSQQGWYYEQYF. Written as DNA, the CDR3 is TGTGCCAGCAGCCAACAGGGGTGGTACTACGAGCAGTACTTC.